One TCR beta chain is described in this entry. These data are taken from a study of shared clonotypes between healthy human individuals. The wider study: Per donor, CD8 memory used one plate, CD8 naive used two, CD4 memory used three and CD4 naive used three.

The V gene's germline CDR1 is GTSNPN and CDR2 SVGIG (reference sequence). V lost 8 bases, J lost 0 bases, and 17 bases lay in between. This CDR3 comprises 14 residues. TCRdb keeps only in-frame clones here, not all; method: immunoSEQ multiplex PCR. The sample holds roughly 2,500,000 clones, 80% to 95% seen once. The chain employs TRBV30 and TRBJ2-7; TRBD2 might be the D (6 bases). The sample comprised naive CD4+ T cells from PBMCs. The subset denotes: CD45RA+ positively selected. The source is a man between 18 and 29 years old in good health. Some clones in this sample may be carry-over from other donors' samples. Here the CDR3 reads CARSSRRGSYEQYF. CDR3 coding DNA: TGTGCCCGTTCGTCAAGGCGGGGCTCCTACGAGCAGTACTTC.